This T cell receptor (beta chain) was recorded in a study of cytomegalovirus exposure and HLA in healthy donors. Of note for this clone: Other DNA sequences within the sample encode an identical CDR3.

60 Vbeta and 13 Jbeta primers were used in PCR. The method was immunoSEQ multiplex PCR; TCRdb's version includes in-frame clones alone and lacks a portion of them. Seen here are about 170,000 clones, 55% to 65% observed once, and the top ten hold over 2.5%. V lost 5 bases and J lost 5; bases outside the gene matches: 6. This CDR3 has 16 residues. In germline, CDR1 is LNHDA, CDR2 SQIVND (reference sequence). The V and J genes are TRBV19 and TRBJ2-2; 12 bases match TRBD1. Material: PBMCs. The clonotype comes from a man aged 40-50 years in good health and CMV-seronegative. CDR3 protein: CASSGGQGAGTGELFF. The CDR3 DNA sequence: TGTGCCAGTAGTGGGGGACAGGGGGCAGGGACCGGGGAGCTGTTTTTT.